The 5 T cell receptor beta chains below were found in one sample sequenced in a study of neurological immune-mediated disorders. One entry per CDR3 protein results from TCRdb running MiXCR on the 5' RACE reads. There are about 30,000 distinct CDR3 sequences in the sample; about 15% occur only once, and 25% to 35% lies in the top ten. Sequencing was done on a sample of PBMCs. The receptors come from a man between 65 and 85 years old in good health.

This clonotype was detected ten times or more. CDR3 bases: TGTGCCAGCAGCTTCTATTCAGGGGGTACTGGGGCCAACGTCCTGACTTTC. Residues: CASSFYSGGTGANVLTF. This sequence joins TRBV7-3 and TRBJ2-6; 7 bases map to TRBD1. CDR3 length: 17 residues. Germline V CDR1 and CDR2: SGHTA, FQGTGA. Trimming took 3 bases from V and 2 from J; bases not matched to a gene: 7.

Relative to its sample, this clonotype is medium-sized. The chain has TRBV20-1 and TRBJ1-2; TRBD1 is a possible D gene (5 bases). The V end was cut by 0 bases, the J end by 8 bases, with 16 bases between. Germline CDR1 is DFQATT and CDR2 is SNEGSKA (reference sequence). This CDR3 is built from 14 residues. This chain's CDR3 is CSARDTGLSAGYTF. The CDR3 nucleotides are TGCAGTGCTAGAGACACGGGACTCTCGGCGGGCTACACCTTC.

This clonotype has just a few counts. The V call is TRBV20-1, the J call TRBJ2-1; D not resolved. Trimming removed 6 bases at V and 8 bases at J, with 14 bases between. CDR1 DFQATT and CDR2 SNEGSKA come from the germline V gene (reference sequence). The CDR3 extends over 12 amino acids. CDR3 residues: CSANRPGDEQFF. The DNA of the CDR3 is TGCAGTGCAAATAGACCTGGGGATGAGCAGTTCTTC.

This clonotype was picked up many times. The chain carries TRBV12-3 or TRBV12-4 and TRBJ2-7, with TRBD1 matching 9 bases. CDR3 length: 16 residues. V lost 3 bases, J lost 2 bases, and 8 bases stayed unmatched. The CDR3 DNA follows: TGTGCCAGCAGTTTCGATCCCGGGACAGGGCCCTACGAGCAGTACTTC. It yields the protein CASSFDPGTGPYEQYF.

The sample holds many counts of this clonotype. This chain joins TRBV19 and TRBJ2-5; D gene ambiguous. Germline values: CDR1 LNHDA, CDR2 SQIVND (reference sequence). V dropped 6 bases and J dropped 5 bases, with 16 bases sitting between them. The CDR3 extends over 14 amino acids. The CDR3 DNA reads as TGTGCCAGTAGCCAAGACCCAACCTCGGAGACCCAGTACTTC. Its translation: CASSQDPTSETQYF.